This T cell receptor beta chain came from a study of blood T cell repertoires in COVID-19. Study in general: Samples representing acute and convalescent COVID-19 were sourced from the United States, Italy and Spain. PBMCs, B-cell-depleted T cells, or T cells were the source of the cDNA or gDNA that made up the material.

The trim removed 5 bases at V and 6 bases at J, leaving 10 bases unmatched. CDR3 length equals 15 residues. Germline CDR1 is SGHVS and CDR2 is FQNEAQ. Recruitment covered fewer than 25 US areas and drew participants whose ages spanned roughly 18 to 90 years. Participants' reported clinical history set cohort assignment. Sequenced by immunoSEQ multiplex PCR; TCRdb stores in-frame clones only, minus some. The sample lists some 460,000 clones; roughly 85% were seen once. The chain uses TRBV7-8 and TRBJ2-3; 8 nucleotides match TRBD2. The sequencing input was PBMCs or T cells enriched from blood (not recorded which). This sequence was found in a woman in her late teens or twenties with acute COVID-19. The CDR3 here is CASSRGDAGGDTQYF. Written as DNA, the CDR3 is TGTGCCAGCAGCCGAGGGGATGCGGGAGGCGATACGCAGTATTTT.